These T cell receptor beta chains were read from a single sample in a study of regulatory T cells in long-lasting Graves disease. One entry per CDR3 protein, called by TCRdb with MiXCR from the multiplex PCR reads. The sample lists fewer than 500,000 distinct CDR3 sequences; around 16% were seen once. These data were likewise used in another study, on T cells in Graves' hyperthyroidism and ophthalmopathy.

The starting material was peripheral blood mononuclear cells (PBMCs), obtained at new diagnosis, from a patient treated with antithyroid drugs. The receptors here all came from a man aged 35 to 55 with Graves disease. The CDR3 runs from the conserved cysteine through the conserved F or W. A D gene is named only where the DNA matches it firmly. The size of a clone is reported for some rows only, either as once, few or many, or as a class for expanded clones.

V gene	J gene	D gene	clone size	CDR3 protein	CDR3 DNA
TRBV11-2	TRBJ2-2	.	many	CASSPSMNTGELFF	TGTGCCAGCAGCCCCTCAATGAACACCGGGGAGCTGTTTTTT
TRBV2	TRBJ1-2	.	.	CASSPGGLANYGYTF	TGTGCCAGCAGCCCGGGAGGGTTAGCTAACTATGGCTACACCTTC
TRBV5-1	TRBJ2-2	.	many	CASSLGSLTGELFF	TGCGCCAGCAGCTTGGGATCTCTTACCGGGGAGCTGTTTTTT
TRBV2	TRBJ1-1	TRBD1	many	CASSEARTGATEAFF	TGTGCCAGCAGTGAAGCGCGGACAGGGGCCACTGAAGCTTTCTTT
TRBV18	TRBJ1-5	.	.	CASSEAGLDSNQPQHF	TGTGCCAGCTCAGAGGCAGGGCTCGATAGCAATCAGCCCCAGCATTTT
TRBV19	TRBJ1-2	.	few	CASSIGGGFGYTF	TGTGCCAGTAGTATTGGTGGCGGGTTTGGCTACACCTTC
TRBV20-1	TRBJ2-1	TRBD2	few	CSATTSGRLVDEQFF	TGCAGTGCTACTACTAGCGGGAGGTTGGTGGATGAGCAGTTCTTC
TRBV12-3/TRBV12-4	TRBJ2-7	.	.	CASTRQWGYEQYF	TGTGCCAGCACAAGACAGTGGGGCTACGAGCAGTACTTC
TRBV9	TRBJ2-5	TRBD1	.	CASSDNGDSQETQYF	TGTGCCAGCAGCGATAATGGGGACAGTCAAGAGACCCAGTACTTC
TRBV2	TRBJ1-5	TRBD1	.	CASRLKRQGQPQHF	TGTGCCAGCCGACTTAAAAGACAGGGTCAGCCCCAGCATTTT
TRBV7-2	TRBJ2-1	TRBD1	many	CASNSQGSGYDEQFF	TGTGCCAGCAACTCACAGGGGTCAGGTTACGATGAGCAGTTCTTC
TRBV27	TRBJ1-5	TRBD1	many	CASRGQGGNQPQHF	TGTGCCAGCCGGGGACAGGGCGGCAATCAGCCCCAGCATTTT
TRBV20-1	TRBJ1-4	TRBD1	few	CSAQQGAGEKLFF	TGCAGTGCTCAACAGGGGGCTGGTGAAAAACTGTTTTTT
TRBV24-1	TRBJ2-1	TRBD1	many	CATTGQGAFEQFF	TGTGCCACCACGGGACAGGGGGCCTTCGAGCAGTTCTTC
TRBV12-3/TRBV12-4	TRBJ2-7	.	many	CASSPGQKTYEQYF	TGTGCCAGCAGTCCCGGTCAGAAAACCTACGAGCAGTACTTC
TRBV3-1	TRBJ1-4	.	many	CASSQGTTNEKLFF	TGTGCCAGCAGCCAAGGGACTACTAATGAAAAACTGTTTTTT
TRBV3-1	TRBJ2-2	TRBD1	many	CASSQGDRGLLFF	TGTGCCAGCAGCCAAGGGGACAGGGGGCTTCTGTTTTTT
TRBV12-3/TRBV12-4	TRBJ2-1	TRBD2	many	CASSLGLAESSYNEQFF	TGTGCCAGCAGTTTAGGACTAGCGGAGAGCTCCTACAATGAGCAGTTCTTC
TRBV20-1	TRBJ2-3	TRBD2	.	CSAIQTSGRRDTQYF	TGCAGTGCTATCCAGACTAGCGGGAGACGCGATACGCAGTATTTT
TRBV12-3/TRBV12-4	TRBJ1-1	TRBD1	many	CASSLAGPRERTGGRNTEAFF	TGTGCCAGCAGTTTAGCGGGCCCAAGAGAACGGACAGGGGGCCGGAACACTGAAGCTTTCTTT
TRBV6-1	TRBJ2-1	.	.	CASSPRDWLYNEQFF	TGTGCCAGCAGTCCCCGGGACTGGCTATACAATGAGCAGTTCTTC
TRBV2	TRBJ2-1	TRBD2	.	CASTLTSGSYNEQFF	TGTGCCAGCACCCTTACTAGCGGCTCCTACAATGAGCAGTTCTTC
TRBV2	TRBJ2-7	.	many	CASSERWAQGAYEQYF	TGTGCCAGCAGTGAGAGGTGGGCACAGGGTGCCTACGAGCAGTACTTC
TRBV11-2	TRBJ2-2	.	.	CASSLDLGARELFF	TGTGCCAGCAGCTTAGATCTGGGGGCAAGGGAGCTGTTTTTT
TRBV12-3/TRBV12-4	TRBJ2-1	.	.	CASTPSGAWYNEQFF	TGTGCCAGCACCCCCTCAGGGGCATGGTACAATGAGCAGTTCTTC
TRBV7-3	TRBJ2-1	.	many	CASSLRGGGDEQFF	TGTGCCAGCAGCTTAAGGGGAGGGGGCGATGAGCAGTTCTTC
TRBV30	TRBJ1-6	.	many	CAWSLNRESYNSPLHF	TGTGCCTGGAGTTTGAACAGGGAAAGTTATAATTCACCCCTCCACTTT
TRBV11-2	TRBJ2-3	.	many	CASSVGTIPPDTQYF	TGTGCCAGCAGCGTGGGGACAATACCGCCAGATACGCAGTATTTT
TRBV2	TRBJ2-3	.	.	CASSSTGSRTDTQYF	TGTGCCAGCAGCTCCACCGGGAGTAGAACAGATACGCAGTATTTT
TRBV29-1	TRBJ1-1	.	few	CSVTNSNMNTEAFF	TGCAGCGTTACTAACAGTAACATGAACACTGAAGCTTTCTTT
TRBV7-9	TRBJ2-5	.	.	CASSFPGTRETQYF	TGTGCCAGCAGCTTCCCAGGGACGAGAGAGACCCAGTACTTC
TRBV18	TRBJ2-3	.	many	CASSRGALTDTQYF	TGTGCCAGCTCCCGGGGAGCCCTCACAGATACGCAGTATTTT
TRBV12-3/TRBV12-4	TRBJ2-4	TRBD1	many	CASSLGTGGFAGKNIQYF	TGTGCCAGCAGTCTCGGGACAGGGGGCTTCGCGGGCAAAAACATTCAGTACTTC
TRBV11-3	TRBJ2-1	TRBD2	many	CASSKLSGRNYNEQFF	TGTGCCAGCAGCAAACTTAGCGGGAGAAACTACAATGAGCAGTTCTTC
TRBV2	TRBJ2-3	TRBD2	many	CASSSGLAGGISSTDTQYF	TGTGCCAGCAGTTCCGGACTAGCGGGAGGGATATCTAGCACAGATACGCAGTATTTT
TRBV30	TRBJ1-2	.	many	CAWYMTDGLYGYTF	TGTGCCTGGTACATGACGGACGGACTCTATGGCTACACCTTC